This TCR beta chain was observed in a study of blood T cells in healthy people across ages. Alongside a J-beta primer mix, a sample-barcoded 5' primer served in a second PCR lasting roughly 7 to 11 cycles. Each of the samples gave a minimum of 2.5 million paired-end reads that contained CDR3. TCRdb reprocessed the 5' RACE reads via MiXCR and lists one record per CDR3 protein. The table records 1 million or so distinct CDR3 sequences, under 30% of them present only once. Peripheral blood, roughly 9.3 milliliters per donor, was collected. General observations from the study: Measured against age, TCR beta diversity per million T cells decreased in a roughly linear manner.

This clonotype was detected only a few times. Its antigen is unknown. The same sample was also studied in work on T cells of mothers and their children. Per that study: Mother-child pairs who were related displayed a slightly higher overlap than unrelated pairs, a difference that was non-significant.

The receptor's source is a girl aged 2-10 years in good health. The specimen sequenced was blood.

The DNA of the CDR3 is TGCGCCAGCAGCCAAGATACAGGGGTTTCTAACTATGGCTACACCTTC. Residues: CASSQDTGVSNYGYTF. The rearrangement links TRBV4-1 to TRBJ1-2; 7 bases are shared with TRBD1. The germline CDR1 and CDR2 sequences are MGHRA and YSYEKL. Unmatched junction bases numbered 4, after V lost 0 bases and J lost 0 bases. The CDR3 is 16 amino acids.